The TCR beta chain described here comes from a study of T cell changes during pregnancy in multiple sclerosis. Profiling relied on immunoSEQ multiplex PCR, and the TCRdb table lists in-frame clones only, not all of them. The table includes about 40,000 clones, about 90% detected once. Deletions cut 4 bases from V and 5 bases from J, with 14 bases between. CDR3 length: 15 residues. Looked up from germline, CDR1 is LNHDA and CDR2 is SQIVND (reference sequence). The sequence derives from a female donor in good health, enrolled as a control in a pregnancy study. Sample: peripheral blood, taken in the first trimester of pregnancy. The rearrangement uses TRBV19 and TRBJ2-2, with D perhaps matching TRBD2 (5 bases). The CDR3 DNA reads as TGTGCCAGTAGTAATCGGGTAGGGAGTACCGGGGAGCTGTTTTTT. As protein: CASSNRVGSTGELFF.